This T cell receptor beta chain was obtained from a study of T cells in tuberculosis. Whole-study findings and limits: Cases with active tuberculosis were adults, while controls were adolescents. Shorter CDR3-alpha in active tuberculosis partly drove smaller distances. Active tuberculosis alpha repertoires lay closer to GMM-specific TCRs than controls'.

Each donor contributed 90,000 to 100,000 T cells on average, unsorted. Details on this clone: What it recognizes is unknown.

Some clones are missing from TCRdb's copy, which holds only in-frame ones; the method was immunoSEQ multiplex PCR. The data show about 29,000 clones, 80% to 95% seen once. Sequenced input: PBMCs. This clonotype was sampled from a donor aged 10-30 years with latent tuberculosis or without tuberculosis infection.

The CDR3 loop is CASSEVQGGNSPLHF. DNA of the CDR3: TGTGCCAGCAGTGAAGTACAGGGCGGTAATTCACCCCTCCACTTT. V and J are TRBV6-1 and TRBJ1-6, with a tentative D call TRBD1 (6 bases). The CDR3 has 15 residues. V was shortened by 1 base and J by 6 bases, with 10 bases between the two germline ends. Germline values: CDR1 MNHNS, CDR2 SASEGT.